This T cell receptor (beta chain) was captured by sequencing in a study of OX40 agonist ivuxolimab in advanced cancers. Looking at the study overall: Dose-escalation cases comprised hepatocellular carcinoma, melanoma, renal cell or head and neck cancer. Regarding the study as a whole: The study found that CD8+ T cells averaged more expanded clones than CD4+.

TCRdb's copy holds only in-frame clones and misses some; the assay was immunoSEQ multiplex PCR. The table lists around 99,000 clones, approximately 90% of them singletons, with 0.95% to 1.5% in the top ten. Worth noting for this clone: No antigen is known for it.

V lost 2 bases, J lost 7 bases, and 6 bases stayed unmatched. The CDR3 runs 15 residues. Germline-derived CDR1 and CDR2 are MDHEN and SYDVKM. Baseline, cycle 4 day 1, and cycle 7 day 1 were the blood sampling points. This specimen was CD4+ or CD8+ T cells sorted from blood, taken in a trial of the OX40 agonist ivuxolimab. V is TRBV28 and J is TRBJ1-4; the match to TRBD1 covers 8 bases. This sequence was found in an adult with an advanced solid tumor such as melanoma, head and neck, liver or kidney cancer. This CDR3 reads CASSLRQGRGEKLFF. CDR3 coding DNA: TGTGCCAGCAGTTTACGACAGGGGAGGGGTGAAAAACTGTTTTTT.